These T cell receptor beta chains were read from a single sample in a study of CD8 T cells in ankylosing spondylitis. In TCRdb, the 5' RACE reads were re-called with MiXCR into one record per CDR3 protein. Counted here are fewer than 650,000 distinct CDR3 sequences, 12% occurring once; the ten biggest clones make up under 7.5%. Sequenced: blood, either unsorted or a sorted T cell fraction (not recorded which). Source of these receptors: a male donor with ankylosing spondylitis. Each CDR3 is given with its conserved first and last residue. Fields, in order: V gene, D gene, CDR3 length, clone size, J gene, CDR3 protein, CDR3 DNA. The D gene is left open where the match is weak. Size values are once, few and many counts, or a class for expanded clones, and some rows have none.

v_call: TRBV7-9; d_call: .; cdr3_length: 12; clone_size: many; j_call: TRBJ2-1; cdr3_aa: CASSSRSNEQFF; cdr3_nt: TGTGCCAGCAGCTCCAGGTCCAATGAGCAGTTCTTC
v_call: TRBV5-6; d_call: .; cdr3_length: 11; clone_size: .; j_call: TRBJ2-3; cdr3_aa: CASNLGDTQYF; cdr3_nt: TGTGCCAGCAACTTGGGAGATACGCAGTATTTT
v_call: TRBV12-3/TRBV12-4; d_call: .; cdr3_length: 12; clone_size: .; j_call: TRBJ1-1; cdr3_aa: CASSRGPTGAFF; cdr3_nt: TGTGCCAGCAGTCGGGGACCTACGGGAGCTTTCTTT
v_call: TRBV4-2; d_call: .; cdr3_length: 15; clone_size: .; j_call: TRBJ1-6; cdr3_aa: CASSSSGTPNSPLHF; cdr3_nt: TGTGCCAGCAGCTCATCCGGGACCCCTAATTCACCCCTCCACTTT
v_call: TRBV5-1; d_call: TRBD1; cdr3_length: 15; clone_size: .; j_call: TRBJ1-2; cdr3_aa: CASSLGTGTNYGYTF; cdr3_nt: TGCGCCAGCAGCTTAGGGACAGGGACCAACTATGGCTACACCTTC
v_call: TRBV20-1; d_call: .; cdr3_length: 14; clone_size: few; j_call: TRBJ2-2; cdr3_aa: CSARLGEGTGELFF; cdr3_nt: TGCAGTGCTAGATTGGGGGAAGGGACCGGGGAGCTGTTTTTT
v_call: TRBV5-1; d_call: TRBD1; cdr3_length: 14; clone_size: many; j_call: TRBJ1-4; cdr3_aa: CASSLQGADEKLFF; cdr3_nt: TGCGCCAGCAGCTTACAGGGGGCTGATGAAAAACTGTTTTTT
v_call: TRBV20-1; d_call: TRBD1; cdr3_length: 18; clone_size: many; j_call: TRBJ1-5; cdr3_aa: CSARDPGSGRGSNQPQHF; cdr3_nt: TGCAGTGCTAGAGATCCTGGTTCCGGCAGGGGGAGCAATCAGCCCCAGCATTTT
v_call: TRBV5-5; d_call: TRBD1; cdr3_length: 15; clone_size: .; j_call: TRBJ1-2; cdr3_aa: CATSLLMQGAEGYTF; cdr3_nt: TGTGCCACAAGTCTACTCATGCAGGGGGCTGAAGGCTACACCTTC
v_call: TRBV2; d_call: .; cdr3_length: 13; clone_size: .; j_call: TRBJ2-2; cdr3_aa: CASSRPGTGELFF; cdr3_nt: TGTGCGAGCAGTCGGCCGGGCACCGGGGAGCTGTTTTTT
v_call: TRBV5-1; d_call: .; cdr3_length: 14; clone_size: few; j_call: TRBJ2-3; cdr3_aa: CASSGGGAPDTQYF; cdr3_nt: TGCGCCAGCAGTGGTGGGGGCGCGCCAGATACGCAGTATTTT
v_call: TRBV3-1; d_call: TRBD1; cdr3_length: 14; clone_size: few; j_call: TRBJ1-1; cdr3_aa: CASSQVPRGSEAFF; cdr3_nt: TGTGCCAGCAGCCAAGTACCCAGGGGGTCTGAAGCTTTCTTT
v_call: TRBV5-1; d_call: .; cdr3_length: 16; clone_size: .; j_call: TRBJ1-4; cdr3_aa: CASSLKTWGGIEKLFF; cdr3_nt: TGCGCCAGCAGCCTCAAGACCTGGGGAGGAATTGAAAAACTGTTTTTT
v_call: TRBV4-1; d_call: .; cdr3_length: 14; clone_size: few; j_call: TRBJ2-2; cdr3_aa: CASSQLSGSGELFF; cdr3_nt: TGCGCCAGCAGCCAACTATCCGGTTCCGGGGAGCTGTTTTTT
v_call: TRBV5-5; d_call: .; cdr3_length: 15; clone_size: .; j_call: TRBJ1-1; cdr3_aa: CASSLAGRMDTEAFF; cdr3_nt: TGTGCCAGCAGCTTGGCAGGTAGGATGGACACTGAAGCTTTCTTT
v_call: TRBV2; d_call: TRBD1; cdr3_length: 14; clone_size: many; j_call: TRBJ1-5; cdr3_aa: CASSARGINQPQHF; cdr3_nt: TGTGCCAGCAGTGCCAGGGGGATCAATCAGCCCCAGCATTTT
v_call: TRBV20-1; d_call: .; cdr3_length: 13; clone_size: .; j_call: TRBJ2-3; cdr3_aa: CSASQGPTDTQYF; cdr3_nt: TGCAGTGCTAGCCAGGGACCCACAGATACGCAGTATTTT
v_call: TRBV12-5; d_call: .; cdr3_length: 12; clone_size: few; j_call: TRBJ1-2; cdr3_aa: CASGYGRYGYTF; cdr3_nt: TGTGCTAGTGGTTACGGGCGCTATGGCTACACCTTC
v_call: TRBV20-1; d_call: .; cdr3_length: 15; clone_size: few; j_call: TRBJ2-3; cdr3_aa: CSASRLTASTDTQYF; cdr3_nt: TGCAGTGCTAGCCGCCTAACCGCTAGCACAGATACGCAGTATTTT
v_call: TRBV29-1; d_call: .; cdr3_length: 12; clone_size: .; j_call: TRBJ1-3; cdr3_aa: CSVEIAGNTIYF; cdr3_nt: TGCAGCGTTGAAATCGCAGGGAACACCATATATTTT
v_call: TRBV29-1; d_call: .; cdr3_length: 14; clone_size: .; j_call: TRBJ1-5; cdr3_aa: CSVRTGAGSQPQHF; cdr3_nt: TGCAGCGTACGGACGGGGGCGGGCAGCCAGCCCCAGCATTTT
v_call: TRBV20-1; d_call: TRBD1; cdr3_length: 12; clone_size: few; j_call: TRBJ2-2; cdr3_aa: CSAQQGAGELFF; cdr3_nt: TGCAGTGCCCAACAGGGGGCCGGGGAGCTGTTTTTT
v_call: TRBV7-9; d_call: TRBD2; cdr3_length: 16; clone_size: .; j_call: TRBJ2-1; cdr3_aa: CASSARLAGVKNEQFF; cdr3_nt: TGTGCCAGCAGCGCCCGACTAGCGGGAGTTAAGAATGAGCAGTTCTTC
v_call: TRBV29-1; d_call: .; cdr3_length: 13; clone_size: many; j_call: TRBJ1-2; cdr3_aa: CSEGQVSTGGYTF; cdr3_nt: TGCAGCGAGGGACAAGTTTCGACCGGCGGCTACACCTTC
v_call: TRBV2; d_call: TRBD2; cdr3_length: 15; clone_size: .; j_call: TRBJ2-1; cdr3_aa: CASSAWTSDYNEQFF; cdr3_nt: TGTGCCAGCAGTGCTTGGACTAGCGATTACAATGAGCAGTTCTTC
v_call: TRBV6-2/TRBV6-3; d_call: TRBD1; cdr3_length: 17; clone_size: few; j_call: TRBJ2-7; cdr3_aa: CASSFLSGQAWSYEQYF; cdr3_nt: TGTGCCAGCAGTTTCCTAAGCGGACAGGCTTGGTCCTACGAGCAGTACTTC
v_call: TRBV19; d_call: .; cdr3_length: 14; clone_size: few; j_call: TRBJ1-1; cdr3_aa: CASTHAVPNTEAFF; cdr3_nt: TGTGCCAGTACCCATGCGGTACCGAACACTGAAGCTTTCTTT
v_call: TRBV2; d_call: .; cdr3_length: 13; clone_size: many; j_call: TRBJ1-1; cdr3_aa: CASSGGVNTEAFF; cdr3_nt: TGTGCCAGCAGCGGTGGAGTGAACACTGAAGCTTTCTTT
v_call: TRBV7-2; d_call: .; cdr3_length: 13; clone_size: few; j_call: TRBJ1-1; cdr3_aa: CASTNGMITEAFF; cdr3_nt: TGTGCCAGCACCAACGGGATGATTACTGAAGCTTTCTTT
v_call: TRBV6-2/TRBV6-3; d_call: .; cdr3_length: 13; clone_size: .; j_call: TRBJ1-1; cdr3_aa: CASSFYRRTEAFF; cdr3_nt: TGTGCCAGCAGTTTTTACCGGAGGACTGAAGCTTTCTTT
v_call: TRBV5-1; d_call: TRBD2; cdr3_length: 18; clone_size: few; j_call: TRBJ2-5; cdr3_aa: CASSLAGTSGRFGETQYF; cdr3_nt: TGCGCCAGCAGCTTGGCCGGGACTAGCGGGAGATTCGGAGAGACCCAGTACTTC
v_call: TRBV12-3/TRBV12-4; d_call: .; cdr3_length: 15; clone_size: .; j_call: TRBJ1-5; cdr3_aa: CASSLPEGQWQPQHF; cdr3_nt: TGTGCCAGCAGTTTACCCGAGGGGCAGTGGCAGCCCCAGCATTTT
v_call: TRBV6-2/TRBV6-3; d_call: TRBD2; cdr3_length: 15; clone_size: .; j_call: TRBJ2-1; cdr3_aa: CASSTSGGIYNEQFF; cdr3_nt: TGTGCCAGTTCAACTAGCGGGGGTATTTACAATGAGCAGTTCTTC
v_call: TRBV5-5; d_call: .; cdr3_length: 15; clone_size: many; j_call: TRBJ2-2; cdr3_aa: CASSLGLTNTGELFF; cdr3_nt: TGTGCCAGCAGCTTGGGACTTACGAACACCGGGGAGCTGTTTTTT
v_call: TRBV5-1; d_call: .; cdr3_length: 12; clone_size: many; j_call: TRBJ2-5; cdr3_aa: CASSLVTETQYF; cdr3_nt: TGCGCCAGCAGCTTGGTTACGGAGACCCAGTACTTC
v_call: TRBV27; d_call: .; cdr3_length: 14; clone_size: .; j_call: TRBJ2-5; cdr3_aa: CASSPVVGLRTQYF; cdr3_nt: TGTGCCAGCAGTCCTGTGGTGGGATTGAGGACCCAGTACTTC
v_call: TRBV12-3/TRBV12-4; d_call: .; cdr3_length: 13; clone_size: few; j_call: TRBJ1-2; cdr3_aa: CASSLGQGGRCTF; cdr3_nt: TGTGCCAGCAGTTTAGGTCAAGGTGGCCGCTGCACCTTC
v_call: TRBV2; d_call: TRBD2; cdr3_length: 15; clone_size: few; j_call: TRBJ2-3; cdr3_aa: CASSYTGGATDTQYF; cdr3_nt: TGTGCCAGCAGTTATACGGGAGGAGCGACAGATACGCAGTATTTT
v_call: TRBV27; d_call: TRBD1; cdr3_length: 15; clone_size: .; j_call: TRBJ1-5; cdr3_aa: CASSPGTGIGQPQHF; cdr3_nt: TGTGCCAGCAGTCCCGGGACAGGGATCGGTCAGCCCCAGCATTTT
v_call: TRBV28; d_call: .; cdr3_length: 12; clone_size: once; j_call: TRBJ2-2; cdr3_aa: CASSPQPRELFF; cdr3_nt: TGTGCCAGCAGCCCCCAGCCACGGGAGCTGTTTTTT
v_call: TRBV10-1; d_call: .; cdr3_length: 15; clone_size: few; j_call: TRBJ2-1; cdr3_aa: CASSRREVDKNEQFF; cdr3_nt: TGCGCCAGCAGTCGCCGTGAGGTAGATAAGAATGAGCAGTTCTTC
v_call: TRBV12-3/TRBV12-4; d_call: .; cdr3_length: 14; clone_size: many; j_call: TRBJ2-5; cdr3_aa: CASSPSGVKETQYF; cdr3_nt: TGTGCCAGCAGTCCTTCCGGGGTGAAAGAGACCCAGTACTTC